Listed here are 5 T cell receptor beta chains from one sample, sequenced in a study of T cell responses to AZD1222 COVID-19 vaccine (dated by TCRdb to the early 2020s). Library preparation used the immunoSEQ multiplex PCR assay. TCRdb retrieved this table from immuneACCESS and kept in-frame rearrangements only. Not all clones are present; in checked studies, unresolved V genes account for under half, and no reason is known for the remainder. Recorded for this sample are 150,000 to 200,000 clones; roughly 91% of them occurred a single time. Approximately 5.9% of the sample rests with the top ten. This sample's time point label indicates: about 28 days (+/-7) after the second vaccine dose. The sample in question was peripheral blood, obtained 28 days after the second AZD1222 dose. These receptors were obtained from an adult who received the AZD1222 COVID-19 vaccine.

The rearrangement uses TRBV27 and TRBJ1-2; 8 bases are shared with TRBD1. CDR1 and CDR2 (germline): MNHEY, SMNVEV (reference sequence). The V and J ends lost 6 bases and 7 bases, in that order; junction bases with no gene match: 13. CDR3 length: 15 residues. This chain's CDR3 is CASRINSGQVSGYTF. CDR3 nucleotide sequence: TGTGCCAGCAGAATTAACTCGGGACAGGTCTCTGGCTACACCTTC.

The rearrangement joins TRBV18 to TRBJ1-3; no clear D gene. The CDR3 sequence is 15 residues long. The germline CDR1 and CDR2 sequences are KGHSH and LQKENI. Trimming removed 0 bases from V and 0 bases from J, with 6 bases in between. CDR3 coding DNA: TGTGCCAGCTCACCACCGTCGGTCTCTGGAAACACCATATATTTT. Translating gives CASSPPSVSGNTIYF.

V and J are TRBV6-5 and TRBJ2-3, with 7 bases that match TRBD2. CDR1 and CDR2 from the germline V gene are MNHEY and SVGAGI. The CDR3 contains 16 residues. The trim removed 2 bases at V and 7 bases at J, leaving 12 bases unmatched. The CDR3 region is CASSYAPGGQTYTQYF. Written as DNA, the CDR3 is TGTGCCAGCAGTTACGCCCCGGGAGGCCAAACGTATACGCAGTATTTT.

This clone was recorded once. V gene TRBV3-1 (or the pseudogene TRBV3-2) combines with J gene TRBJ2-2; 10 nucleotides line up with TRBD2. Trimming cost V 3 bases and J 5 bases; bases outside gene matches: 9. CDR3 size: 17 residues. In germline, CDR1 is LGHDT, CDR2 YNNKEL (reference sequence). This chain's CDR3 is CASSQGAGGPRTGELFF. The CDR3 bases are TGTGCCAGCAGCCAGGGAGCGGGGGGGCCTCGGACCGGGGAGCTGTTTTTT.

V gene TRBV19 combines with J gene TRBJ2-5; 9 nucleotides line up with TRBD1. Germline-derived CDR1 and CDR2 are LNHDA and SQIVND (reference sequence). The V and J ends lost 4 bases and 4 bases, in that order; junction bases with no gene match: 4. The CDR3 runs to 14 residues. For the CDR3, the DNA is TGTGCCAGTAGTAGGGGGACAGGGACAGAGACCCAGTACTTC. Its translation is CASSRGTGTETQYF.